The rows below give T cell receptor beta chains drawn from one sample of a study of T cells in Graves' hyperthyroidism and ophthalmopathy. Using its own MiXCR run on the multiplex PCR reads, TCRdb lists one record per CDR3 protein. The sample comprises about 380,000 distinct CDR3 sequences, approximately 15% of which are singletons, and approximately 10% rests with the top ten. Sequenced: blood. Every receptor here comes from a woman aged 60 to 75 with Graves' hyperthyroidism. CDR3s include the opening cysteine and the closing phenylalanine or tryptophan. The D gene is left open where the match is weak. Rows give clone size only sometimes, using once, few, many, or a class for an expanded clone.

len: 15; j_gene: TRBJ2-3; d_gene: TRBD2; abundance: -; v_gene: TRBV20-1; CDR3aa: CSATRLAGASDTQYF; CDR3nt: TGCAGTGCTACGAGACTAGCGGGAGCGTCAGATACGCAGTATTTT
len: 15; j_gene: TRBJ2-3; d_gene: -; abundance: -; v_gene: TRBV19; CDR3aa: CASTGQPRSTDTQYF; CDR3nt: TGTGCCAGTACTGGACAGCCGCGAAGCACAGATACGCAGTATTTT
len: 15; j_gene: TRBJ1-6; d_gene: -; abundance: many; v_gene: TRBV7-9; CDR3aa: CASSLGGPRNSPLHF; CDR3nt: TGTGCCAGCAGCTTAGGGGGACCGAGAAATTCACCCCTCCACTTT
len: 16; j_gene: TRBJ2-7; d_gene: TRBD1; abundance: many; v_gene: TRBV10-3; CDR3aa: CAISDSGTAFSYEQYF; CDR3nt: TGTGCCATCAGTGACTCCGGGACAGCATTCTCCTACGAGCAGTACTTC
len: 14; j_gene: TRBJ1-1; d_gene: -; abundance: many; v_gene: TRBV18; CDR3aa: CASSPLMMNTEAFF; CDR3nt: TGTGCCAGCTCACCACTGATGATGAACACTGAAGCTTTCTTT
len: 15; j_gene: TRBJ2-3; d_gene: -; abundance: many; v_gene: TRBV27; CDR3aa: CASSLASPGTDTQYF; CDR3nt: TGTGCCAGCAGTTTAGCTAGCCCCGGCACAGATACGCAGTATTTT
len: 12; j_gene: TRBJ2-1; d_gene: TRBD2; abundance: many; v_gene: TRBV2; CDR3aa: CASHRGRVEQFF; CDR3nt: TGTGCCAGCCACCGCGGGAGGGTTGAGCAGTTCTTC
len: 14; j_gene: TRBJ1-2; d_gene: -; abundance: many; v_gene: TRBV12-3/TRBV12-4; CDR3aa: CASRPTDRLYGYTF; CDR3nt: TGTGCCAGCAGACCGACAGACAGGCTCTATGGCTACACCTTC
len: 14; j_gene: TRBJ2-5; d_gene: -; abundance: few; v_gene: TRBV7-6; CDR3aa: CASSLGHFQETQYF; CDR3nt: TGTGCCAGCAGCCTCGGCCACTTCCAAGAGACCCAGTACTTC
len: 15; j_gene: TRBJ1-3; d_gene: -; abundance: many; v_gene: TRBV12-3/TRBV12-4; CDR3aa: CASSYGQTSGNTIYF; CDR3nt: TGTGCCAGCAGTTATGGACAGACCTCTGGAAACACCATATATTTT
len: 16; j_gene: TRBJ2-5; d_gene: -; abundance: -; v_gene: TRBV3-1; CDR3aa: CASSRHDERPQETQYF; CDR3nt: TGTGCCAGCAGCCGTCACGACGAGCGGCCCCAAGAGACCCAGTACTTC
len: 15; j_gene: TRBJ2-7; d_gene: -; abundance: many; v_gene: TRBV4-1; CDR3aa: CASSQGIEVRYEQYF; CDR3nt: TGCGCCAGCAGCCAAGGAATAGAGGTTCGCTACGAGCAGTACTTC
len: 14; j_gene: TRBJ1-3; d_gene: TRBD1; abundance: many; v_gene: TRBV2; CDR3aa: CASRGTVSGNTIYF; CDR3nt: TGTGCCAGCAGGGGGACAGTCTCTGGAAACACCATATATTTT
len: 16; j_gene: TRBJ2-1; d_gene: TRBD2; abundance: few; v_gene: TRBV7-2; CDR3aa: CASSAGLAGPGSEQFF; CDR3nt: TGTGCCAGCAGTGCCGGACTAGCGGGGCCCGGATCAGAGCAGTTCTTC
len: 15; j_gene: TRBJ2-1; d_gene: -; abundance: many; v_gene: TRBV7-9; CDR3aa: CASSLEGPSYNEQFF; CDR3nt: TGTGCCAGCAGCTTAGAAGGGCCCTCCTACAATGAGCAGTTCTTC
len: 12; j_gene: TRBJ2-2; d_gene: -; abundance: few; v_gene: TRBV12-5; CDR3aa: CASGGVAGELFF; CDR3nt: TGTGCCTCAGGTGGGGTGGCCGGGGAGCTGTTTTTT
len: 17; j_gene: TRBJ2-1; d_gene: -; abundance: many; v_gene: TRBV12-3/TRBV12-4; CDR3aa: CASRKTGGQKIYNEQFF; CDR3nt: TGTGCCAGCAGAAAAACCGGGGGACAGAAAATCTACAATGAGCAGTTCTTC
len: 15; j_gene: TRBJ2-4; d_gene: -; abundance: -; v_gene: TRBV28; CDR3aa: CASSGLGVAKNIQYF; CDR3nt: TGTGCCAGCAGCGGACTCGGGGTAGCCAAAAACATTCAGTACTTC
len: 14; j_gene: TRBJ2-3; d_gene: -; abundance: -; v_gene: TRBV10-1; CDR3aa: CASSESGRRDTQYF; CDR3nt: TGCGCCAGCAGTGAGTCGGGGAGGAGAGATACGCAGTATTTT
len: 16; j_gene: TRBJ2-5; d_gene: -; abundance: many; v_gene: TRBV11-3; CDR3aa: CASSSGLGEIQETQYF; CDR3nt: TGTGCCAGCAGCTCCGGGTTGGGGGAGATACAAGAGACCCAGTACTTC
len: 14; j_gene: TRBJ1-5; d_gene: TRBD1; abundance: many; v_gene: TRBV28; CDR3aa: CASSSGQPNQPQHF; CDR3nt: TGTGCCAGCAGCTCGGGACAGCCAAATCAGCCCCAGCATTTT
len: 16; j_gene: TRBJ1-6; d_gene: TRBD1; abundance: -; v_gene: TRBV10-3; CDR3aa: CAISEDRGTNNSPLHF; CDR3nt: TGTGCCATCAGTGAGGACAGGGGTACAAATAATTCACCCCTCCACTTT
len: 14; j_gene: TRBJ1-2; d_gene: -; abundance: few; v_gene: TRBV24-1; CDR3aa: CATSDFGGVHGYTF; CDR3nt: TGTGCCACCAGTGATTTCGGGGGCGTCCATGGCTACACCTTC
len: 16; j_gene: TRBJ2-7; d_gene: TRBD2; abundance: -; v_gene: TRBV7-8; CDR3aa: CASSLARLASSYEQYF; CDR3nt: TGTGCCAGCAGCTTAGCAAGACTAGCGTCTTCCTACGAGCAGTACTTC
len: 15; j_gene: TRBJ2-5; d_gene: TRBD2; abundance: -; v_gene: TRBV11-2; CDR3aa: CASSTGSGRVETQYF; CDR3nt: TGTGCCAGCAGCACGGGTAGCGGGAGAGTGGAGACCCAGTACTTC
len: 15; j_gene: TRBJ2-3; d_gene: TRBD1; abundance: many; v_gene: TRBV28; CDR3aa: CASRRGTGDRHTQYF; CDR3nt: TGTGCCAGCAGACGTGGGACAGGGGATCGGCATACGCAGTATTTT
len: 15; j_gene: TRBJ1-5; d_gene: -; abundance: many; v_gene: TRBV18; CDR3aa: CASSLGPNSNQPQHF; CDR3nt: TGTGCCAGCTCACTGGGACCCAATAGCAATCAGCCCCAGCATTTT
len: 15; j_gene: TRBJ1-4; d_gene: TRBD1; abundance: many; v_gene: TRBV11-2; CDR3aa: CASSSFGTGREKLFF; CDR3nt: TGTGCCAGCAGCTCATTCGGGACAGGCCGTGAAAAACTGTTTTTT
len: 13; j_gene: TRBJ2-3; d_gene: TRBD1; abundance: -; v_gene: TRBV6-1; CDR3aa: CASCGQGLDTQYF; CDR3nt: TGTGCCAGCTGCGGACAGGGATTAGATACGCAGTATTTT
len: 15; j_gene: TRBJ1-2; d_gene: -; abundance: many; v_gene: TRBV12-5; CDR3aa: CASGPSRWGGYGYTF; CDR3nt: TGTGCTAGTGGTCCCTCCCGCTGGGGCGGCTATGGCTACACCTTC
len: 16; j_gene: TRBJ2-2; d_gene: -; abundance: few; v_gene: TRBV5-1; CDR3aa: CASSYFSGRTTGELFF; CDR3nt: TGCGCCAGCAGCTACTTTAGCGGAAGGACCACCGGGGAGCTGTTTTTT
len: 17; j_gene: TRBJ2-7; d_gene: -; abundance: many; v_gene: TRBV11-2; CDR3aa: CASSLRSGQGGTYEQYF; CDR3nt: TGTGCCAGCAGCTTAAGGTCCGGGCAGGGAGGAACCTACGAGCAGTACTTC
len: 12; j_gene: TRBJ1-6; d_gene: -; abundance: many; v_gene: TRBV18; CDR3aa: CASSPGDSPLHF; CDR3nt: TGTGCCAGCTCACCAGGAGACTCACCCCTCCACTTT
len: 14; j_gene: TRBJ2-3; d_gene: TRBD2; abundance: many; v_gene: TRBV20-1; CDR3aa: CSARGLAGTDTQYF; CDR3nt: TGCAGTGCTAGAGGGCTAGCGGGCACAGATACGCAGTATTTT
len: 14; j_gene: TRBJ1-5; d_gene: TRBD1; abundance: few; v_gene: TRBV5-1; CDR3aa: CASSDGQGDQPQHF; CDR3nt: TGCGCCAGCAGCGATGGACAGGGAGACCAGCCCCAGCATTTT
len: 13; j_gene: TRBJ2-1; d_gene: -; abundance: many; v_gene: TRBV11-3; CDR3aa: CASSLGDKREQFF; CDR3nt: TGTGCCAGCAGCTTAGGGGATAAGCGGGAGCAGTTCTTC
len: 18; j_gene: TRBJ2-2; d_gene: -; abundance: few; v_gene: TRBV6-1; CDR3aa: CASSPQLGAGGNTGELFF; CDR3nt: TGTGCCAGCAGCCCTCAGCTCGGGGCAGGCGGTAACACCGGGGAGCTGTTTTTT
len: 15; j_gene: TRBJ2-6; d_gene: -; abundance: -; v_gene: TRBV10-2; CDR3aa: CASSDPGSGANVLTF; CDR3nt: TGCGCCAGCAGTGACCCGGGCTCTGGGGCCAACGTCCTGACTTTC
len: 14; j_gene: TRBJ2-7; d_gene: -; abundance: -; v_gene: TRBV5-8; CDR3aa: CASSSSTVFYEQYF; CDR3nt: TGTGCCAGCAGCTCGAGTACGGTCTTCTACGAGCAGTACTTC
len: 16; j_gene: TRBJ2-1; d_gene: -; abundance: many; v_gene: TRBV18; CDR3aa: CASSPPGGEAYNEQFF; CDR3nt: TGTGCCAGCTCACCACCAGGGGGGGAGGCATACAATGAGCAGTTCTTC
len: 16; j_gene: TRBJ2-3; d_gene: TRBD2; abundance: many; v_gene: TRBV20-1; CDR3aa: CSATGTSGRAGDTQYF; CDR3nt: TGCAGTGCTACCGGGACTAGCGGGAGGGCCGGAGATACGCAGTATTTT
len: 12; j_gene: TRBJ2-1; d_gene: TRBD2; abundance: many; v_gene: TRBV11-2; CDR3aa: CASRGGGLEQFF; CDR3nt: TGTGCCAGCAGGGGGGGGGGACTGGAGCAGTTCTTC
len: 16; j_gene: TRBJ2-5; d_gene: TRBD1; abundance: many; v_gene: TRBV20-1; CDR3aa: CSARDSWTGGMETQYF; CDR3nt: TGCAGTGCTAGAGACTCCTGGACAGGGGGCATGGAGACCCAGTACTTC
len: 20; j_gene: TRBJ2-5; d_gene: TRBD2; abundance: -; v_gene: TRBV12-3/TRBV12-4; CDR3aa: CASSSTGLAGGLKTGETQYF; CDR3nt: TGTGCCAGCAGTTCCACGGGACTAGCGGGAGGGTTAAAAACGGGAGAGACCCAGTACTTC
len: 15; j_gene: TRBJ2-7; d_gene: -; abundance: many; v_gene: TRBV5-1; CDR3aa: CASSLAIGASYEQYF; CDR3nt: TGCGCCAGCAGCTTGGCCATCGGGGCCTCCTACGAGCAGTACTTC
len: 13; j_gene: TRBJ2-2; d_gene: -; abundance: many; v_gene: TRBV7-8; CDR3aa: CASSYLGNGELFF; CDR3nt: TGTGCCAGCAGCTATCTGGGTAACGGGGAGCTGTTTTTT
len: 12; j_gene: TRBJ2-3; d_gene: -; abundance: few; v_gene: TRBV6-1; CDR3aa: CASSEGAYTQYF; CDR3nt: TGTGCCAGCAGTGAAGGGGCATATACGCAGTATTTT
len: 18; j_gene: TRBJ2-2; d_gene: TRBD2; abundance: many; v_gene: TRBV12-3/TRBV12-4; CDR3aa: CASRPSSLREERTGELFF; CDR3nt: TGTGCCAGCAGACCGAGTTCTTTGCGGGAGGAGAGGACCGGGGAGCTGTTTTTT
len: 13; j_gene: TRBJ2-3; d_gene: -; abundance: few; v_gene: TRBV7-9; CDR3aa: CAVRGGSTDTQYF; CDR3nt: TGTGCCGTCAGGGGGGGGAGCACAGATACGCAGTATTTT
len: 13; j_gene: TRBJ2-5; d_gene: -; abundance: many; v_gene: TRBV6-1; CDR3aa: CASSRDMQETQYF; CDR3nt: TGTGCCAGCAGCCGGGACATGCAAGAGACCCAGTACTTC
len: 16; j_gene: TRBJ2-3; d_gene: -; abundance: -; v_gene: TRBV27; CDR3aa: CASSFILGVGTDTQYF; CDR3nt: TGTGCCAGCAGTTTCATCCTGGGAGTTGGCACAGATACGCAGTATTTT
len: 13; j_gene: TRBJ2-7; d_gene: -; abundance: few; v_gene: TRBV20-1; CDR3aa: CSARLTVAYEQYF; CDR3nt: TGCAGTGCTAGGTTGACAGTGGCCTACGAGCAGTACTTC
len: 15; j_gene: TRBJ2-1; d_gene: TRBD2; abundance: -; v_gene: TRBV5-1; CDR3aa: CASSLVVGGANEQFF; CDR3nt: TGCGCCAGCAGCTTGGTCGTGGGAGGGGCCAATGAGCAGTTCTTC